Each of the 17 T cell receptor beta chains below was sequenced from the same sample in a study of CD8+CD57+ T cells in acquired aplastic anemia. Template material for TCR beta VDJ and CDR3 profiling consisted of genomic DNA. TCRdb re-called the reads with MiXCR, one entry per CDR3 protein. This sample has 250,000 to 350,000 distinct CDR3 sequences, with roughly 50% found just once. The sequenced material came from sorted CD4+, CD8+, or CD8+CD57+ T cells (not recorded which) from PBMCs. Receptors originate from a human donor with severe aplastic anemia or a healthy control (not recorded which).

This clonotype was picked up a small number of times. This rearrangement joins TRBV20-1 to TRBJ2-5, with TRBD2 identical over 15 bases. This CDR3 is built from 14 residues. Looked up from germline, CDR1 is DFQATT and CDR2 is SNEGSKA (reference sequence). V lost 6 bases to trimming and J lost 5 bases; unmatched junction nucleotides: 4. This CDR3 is CSAGLAGGGETQYF. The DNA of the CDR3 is TGCAGTGCGGGACTAGCGGGAGGAGGGGAGACCCAGTACTTC.

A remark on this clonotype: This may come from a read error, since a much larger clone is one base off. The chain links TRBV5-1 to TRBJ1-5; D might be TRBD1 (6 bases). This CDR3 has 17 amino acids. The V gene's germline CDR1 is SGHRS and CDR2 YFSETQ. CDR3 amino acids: CASGQDINPGARQPQHF. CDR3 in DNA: TGTGCCAGCGGCCAAGATATCAATCCGGGGGCGAGGCAGCCCCAGCATTTT.

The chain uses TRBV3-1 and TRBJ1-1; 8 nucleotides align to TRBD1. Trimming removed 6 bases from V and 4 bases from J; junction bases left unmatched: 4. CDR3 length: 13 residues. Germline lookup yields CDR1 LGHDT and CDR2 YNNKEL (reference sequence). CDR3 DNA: TGTGCCAGCAGAATCACAGGGGGCACTGAAGCTTTCTTT. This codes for CASRITGGTEAFF.

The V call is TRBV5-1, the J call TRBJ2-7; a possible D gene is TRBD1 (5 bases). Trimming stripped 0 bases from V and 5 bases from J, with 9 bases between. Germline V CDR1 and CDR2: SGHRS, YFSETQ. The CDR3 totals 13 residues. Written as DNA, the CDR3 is TGCGCCAGCAGCTTGGGACAGAGCAACGAGCAGTACTTC. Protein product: CASSLGQSNEQYF. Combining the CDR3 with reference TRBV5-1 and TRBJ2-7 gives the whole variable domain KAGVTQTPRYLIKTRGQQVTLSCSPISGHRSVSWYQQTPGQGLQFLFEYFSETQRNKGNFPGRFSGRQFSNSRSEMNVSTLELGDSALYLCASSLGQSNEQYFGPGTRLTVT.

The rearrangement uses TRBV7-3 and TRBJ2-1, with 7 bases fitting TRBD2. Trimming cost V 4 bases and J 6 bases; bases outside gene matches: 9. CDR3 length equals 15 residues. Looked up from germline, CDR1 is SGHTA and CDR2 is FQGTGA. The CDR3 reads CASSSSPGGVNEQFF. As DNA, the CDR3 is TGTGCCAGCAGCTCTAGTCCGGGAGGAGTCAATGAGCAGTTCTTC. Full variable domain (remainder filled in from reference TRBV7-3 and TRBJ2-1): GAGVSQTPSNKVTEKGKYVELRCDPISGHTALYWYRQSLGQGPEFLIYFQGTGAADDSGLPNDRFFAVRPEGSVSTLKIQRTERGDSAVYLCASSSSPGGVNEQFFGPGTRLTVL.

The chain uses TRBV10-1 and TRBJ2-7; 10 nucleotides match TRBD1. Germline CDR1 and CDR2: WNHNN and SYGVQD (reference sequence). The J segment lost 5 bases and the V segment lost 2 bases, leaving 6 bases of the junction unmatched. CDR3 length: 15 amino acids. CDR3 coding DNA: TGCGCCAGCAGTGAGGTAGGAGGGACAGGGGACGAGCAGTACTTC. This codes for CASSEVGGTGDEQYF.

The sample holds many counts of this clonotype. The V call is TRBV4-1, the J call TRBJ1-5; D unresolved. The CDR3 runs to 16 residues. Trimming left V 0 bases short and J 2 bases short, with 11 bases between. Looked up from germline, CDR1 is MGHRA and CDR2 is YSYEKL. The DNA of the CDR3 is TGCGCCAGCAGCCAAGAGGGGTTAGGAGGCAATCAGCCCCAGCATTTT. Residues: CASSQEGLGGNQPQHF.

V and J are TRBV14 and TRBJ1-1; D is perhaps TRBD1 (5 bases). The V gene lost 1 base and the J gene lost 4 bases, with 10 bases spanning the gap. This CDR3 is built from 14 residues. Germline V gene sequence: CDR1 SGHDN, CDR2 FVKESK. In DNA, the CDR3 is TGTGCCAGCAGCCAAGTGGACATGGTCACTGAAGCTTTCTTT. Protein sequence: CASSQVDMVTEAFF. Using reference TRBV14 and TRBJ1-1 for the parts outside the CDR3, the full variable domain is EAGVTQFPSHSVIEKGQTVTLRCDPISGHDNLYWYRRVMGKEIKFLLHFVKESKQDESGMPNNRFLAERTGGTYSTLKVQPAELEDSGVYFCASSQVDMVTEAFFGQGTRLTVV.

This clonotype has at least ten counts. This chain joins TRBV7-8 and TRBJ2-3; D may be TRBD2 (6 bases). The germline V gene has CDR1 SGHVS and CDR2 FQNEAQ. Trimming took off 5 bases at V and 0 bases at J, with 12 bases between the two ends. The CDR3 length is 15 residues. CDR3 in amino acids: CASSRVGGSTDTQYF. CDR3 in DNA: TGTGCCAGCAGCCGCGTCGGGGGTAGCACAGATACGCAGTATTTT.

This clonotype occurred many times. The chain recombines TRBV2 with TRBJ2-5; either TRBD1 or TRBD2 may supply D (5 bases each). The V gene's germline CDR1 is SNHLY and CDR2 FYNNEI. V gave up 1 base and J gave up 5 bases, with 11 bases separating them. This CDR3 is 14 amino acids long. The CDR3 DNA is TGTGCCAGCAGTGAAGGGATAGGGGAGGAGACCCAGTACTTC. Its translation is CASSEGIGEETQYF.

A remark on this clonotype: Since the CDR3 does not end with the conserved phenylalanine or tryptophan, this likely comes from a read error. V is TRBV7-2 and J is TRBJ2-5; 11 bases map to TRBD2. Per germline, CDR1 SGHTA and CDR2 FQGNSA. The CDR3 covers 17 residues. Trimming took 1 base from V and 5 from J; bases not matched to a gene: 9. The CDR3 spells CASSLGLTSGSRETQYL. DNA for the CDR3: TGTGCCAGCAGCTTAGGGTTAACTAGCGGGAGCAGGGAGACCCAGTACCTC.

CDR3 protein: CASSLGGGGKETQYF. Written as DNA, the CDR3 is TGTGCCAGCAGCCTAGGAGGCGGGGGAAAAGAGACCCAGTACTTC. The V call is TRBV7-9, the J call TRBJ2-5; 7 bases fit TRBD2. Per the germline V gene, CDR1 is SEHNR and CDR2 is FQNEAQ (reference sequence). With V trimmed by 5 bases and J by 3 bases, 9 bases remained unmatched. This CDR3 is 15 amino acids long.

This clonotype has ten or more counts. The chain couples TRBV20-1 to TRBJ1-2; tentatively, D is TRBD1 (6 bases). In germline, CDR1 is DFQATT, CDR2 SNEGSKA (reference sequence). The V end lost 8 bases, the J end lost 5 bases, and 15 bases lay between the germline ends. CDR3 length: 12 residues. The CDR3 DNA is TGCAGTTTAGACGAGGGGGGGTATGGCTACACCTTC. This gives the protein CSLDEGGYGYTF.

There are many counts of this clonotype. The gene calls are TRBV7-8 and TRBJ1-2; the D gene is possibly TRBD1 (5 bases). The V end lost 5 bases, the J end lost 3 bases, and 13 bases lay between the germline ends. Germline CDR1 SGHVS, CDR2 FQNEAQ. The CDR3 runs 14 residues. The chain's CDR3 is CASSVRGAYYGYTF. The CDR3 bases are TGTGCCAGCAGCGTACGAGGGGCCTACTATGGCTACACCTTC.

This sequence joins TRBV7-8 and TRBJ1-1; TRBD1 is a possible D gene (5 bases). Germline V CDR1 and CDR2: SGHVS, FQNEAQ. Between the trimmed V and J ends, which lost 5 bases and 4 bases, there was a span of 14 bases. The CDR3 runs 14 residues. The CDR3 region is CASSHPSGGTEAFF. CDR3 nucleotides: TGTGCCAGCAGCCACCCATCGGGGGGCACTGAAGCTTTCTTT.

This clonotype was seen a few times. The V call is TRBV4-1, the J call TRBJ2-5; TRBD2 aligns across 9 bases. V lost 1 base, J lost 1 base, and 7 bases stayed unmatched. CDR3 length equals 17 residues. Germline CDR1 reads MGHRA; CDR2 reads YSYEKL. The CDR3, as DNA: TGCGCCAGCAGCCAAGTCTTGGGACTAGCCCGCCAAGAGACCCAGTACTTC. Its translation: CASSQVLGLARQETQYF.

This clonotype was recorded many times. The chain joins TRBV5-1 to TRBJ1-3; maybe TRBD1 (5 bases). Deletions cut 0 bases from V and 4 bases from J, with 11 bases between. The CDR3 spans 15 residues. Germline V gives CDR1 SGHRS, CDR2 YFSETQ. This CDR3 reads CASSLAGTSGNTIYF. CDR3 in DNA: TGCGCCAGCAGCTTGGCCGGGACGTCCGGAAACACCATATATTTT.